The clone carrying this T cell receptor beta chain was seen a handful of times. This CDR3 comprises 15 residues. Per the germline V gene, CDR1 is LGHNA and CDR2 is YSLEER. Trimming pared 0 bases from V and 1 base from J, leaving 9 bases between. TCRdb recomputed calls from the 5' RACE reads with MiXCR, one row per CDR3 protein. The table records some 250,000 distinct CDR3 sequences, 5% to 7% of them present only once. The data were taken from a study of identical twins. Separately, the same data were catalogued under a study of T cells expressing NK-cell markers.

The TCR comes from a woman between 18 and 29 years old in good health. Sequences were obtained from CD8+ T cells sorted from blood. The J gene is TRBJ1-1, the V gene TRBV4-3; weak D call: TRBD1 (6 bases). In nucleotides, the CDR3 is TGCGCCAGCAGCCAAGATCCGGGGGCGAACACTGAAGCTTTCTTT. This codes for CASSQDPGANTEAFF.